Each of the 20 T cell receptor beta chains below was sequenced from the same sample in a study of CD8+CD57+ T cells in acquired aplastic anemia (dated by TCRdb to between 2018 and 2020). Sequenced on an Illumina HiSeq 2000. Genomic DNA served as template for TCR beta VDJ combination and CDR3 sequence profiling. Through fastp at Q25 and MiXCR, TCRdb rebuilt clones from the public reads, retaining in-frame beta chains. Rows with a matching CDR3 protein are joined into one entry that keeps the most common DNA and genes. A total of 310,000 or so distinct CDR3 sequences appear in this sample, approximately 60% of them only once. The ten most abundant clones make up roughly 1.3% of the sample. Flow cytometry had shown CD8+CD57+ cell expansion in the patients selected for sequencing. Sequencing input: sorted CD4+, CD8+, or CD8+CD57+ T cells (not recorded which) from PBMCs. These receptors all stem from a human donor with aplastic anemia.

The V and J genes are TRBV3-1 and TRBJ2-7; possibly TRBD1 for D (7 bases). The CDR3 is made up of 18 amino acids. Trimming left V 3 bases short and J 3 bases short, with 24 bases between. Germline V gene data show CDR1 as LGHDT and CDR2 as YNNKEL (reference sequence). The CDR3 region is CASSQEANRGGYGYEQYF. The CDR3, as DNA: TGTGCCAGCAGCCAGGAGGCAAACAGGGGAGGTTATGGCTACGAGCAGTACTTC.

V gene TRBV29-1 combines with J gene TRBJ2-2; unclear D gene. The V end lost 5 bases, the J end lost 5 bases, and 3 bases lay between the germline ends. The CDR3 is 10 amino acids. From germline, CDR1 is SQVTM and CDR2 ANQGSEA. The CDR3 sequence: CSVYTGELFF. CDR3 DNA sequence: TGCAGCGTTTATACCGGGGAGCTGTTTTTT.

CDR3 protein: CASSRSGLAGYEQYF. The CDR3 DNA follows: TGTGCCAGCAGCCGCTCCGGACTAGCGGGCTACGAGCAGTACTTC. V is TRBV7-9 and J is TRBJ2-7; 11 positions match TRBD2. Germline CDR1 is SEHNR and CDR2 is FQNEAQ (reference sequence). The CDR3 has 15 amino acids. J gave up 3 bases and V 5 bases, and 6 bases lay outside the gene matches.

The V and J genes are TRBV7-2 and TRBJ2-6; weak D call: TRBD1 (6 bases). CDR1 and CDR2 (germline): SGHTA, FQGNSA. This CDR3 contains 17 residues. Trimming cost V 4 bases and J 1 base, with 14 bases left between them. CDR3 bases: TGTGCCAGCAGCTGGACAGCTCAGAGTTCTGGGGCCAACGTCCTGACTTTC. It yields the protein CASSWTAQSSGANVLTF.

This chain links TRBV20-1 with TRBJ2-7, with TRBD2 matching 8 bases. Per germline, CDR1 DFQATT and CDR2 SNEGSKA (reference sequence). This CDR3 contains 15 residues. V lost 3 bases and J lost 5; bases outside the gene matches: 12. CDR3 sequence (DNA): TGCAGTGCTAGCCCCCTCGCGGGAGGCGCGGACGAGCAGTACTTC. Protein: CSASPLAGGADEQYF.

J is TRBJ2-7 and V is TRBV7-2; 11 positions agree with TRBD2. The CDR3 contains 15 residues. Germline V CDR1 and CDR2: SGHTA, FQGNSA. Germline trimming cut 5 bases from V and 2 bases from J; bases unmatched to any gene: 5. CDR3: CASSDRLAGPYEQYF. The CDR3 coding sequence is TGTGCCAGCAGCGACCGACTAGCGGGACCCTACGAGCAGTACTTC.

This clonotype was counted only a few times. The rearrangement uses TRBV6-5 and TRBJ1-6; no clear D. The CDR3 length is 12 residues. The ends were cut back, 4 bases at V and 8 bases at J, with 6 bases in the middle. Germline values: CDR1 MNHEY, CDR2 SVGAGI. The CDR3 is CASSLRDSPLHF. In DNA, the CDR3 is TGTGCCAGCAGTTTACGGGATTCACCCCTCCACTTT.

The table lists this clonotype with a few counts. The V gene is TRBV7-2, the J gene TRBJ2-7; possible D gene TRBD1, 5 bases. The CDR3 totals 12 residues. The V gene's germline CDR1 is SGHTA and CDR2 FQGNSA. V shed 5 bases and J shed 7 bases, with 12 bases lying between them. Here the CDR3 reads CASSQNQGEQYF. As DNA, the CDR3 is TGTGCCAGCAGCCAGAATCAGGGAGAGCAGTACTTC. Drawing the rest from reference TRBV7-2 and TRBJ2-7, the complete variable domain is GAGVSQSPSNKVTEKGKDVELRCDPISGHTALYWYRQSLGQGLEFLIYFQGNSAPDKSGLPSDRFSAERTGGSVSTLTIQRTQQEDSAVYLCASSQNQGEQYFGPGTRLTVT.

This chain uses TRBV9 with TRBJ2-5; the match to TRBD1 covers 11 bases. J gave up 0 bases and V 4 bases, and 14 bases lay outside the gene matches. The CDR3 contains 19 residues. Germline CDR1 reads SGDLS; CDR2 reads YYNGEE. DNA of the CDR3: TGTGCCAGCAGCCCATTAGGGATCAGGACAGGGGGCAACCAAGAGACCCAGTACTTC. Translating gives CASSPLGIRTGGNQETQYF. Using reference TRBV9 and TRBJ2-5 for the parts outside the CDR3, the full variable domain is DSGVTQTPKHLITATGQRVTLRCSPRSGDLSVYWYQQSLDQGLQFLIQYYNGEERAKGNILERFSAQQFPDLHSELNLSSLELGDSALYFCASSPLGIRTGGNQETQYFGPGTRLLVL.

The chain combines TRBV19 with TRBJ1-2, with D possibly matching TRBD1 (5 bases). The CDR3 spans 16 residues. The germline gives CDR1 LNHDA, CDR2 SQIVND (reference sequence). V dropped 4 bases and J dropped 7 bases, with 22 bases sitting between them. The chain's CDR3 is CASSTKFDSRASGYTF. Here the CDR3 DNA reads TGTGCCAGTAGTACCAAGTTCGACAGTAGGGCTTCTGGCTACACCTTC.

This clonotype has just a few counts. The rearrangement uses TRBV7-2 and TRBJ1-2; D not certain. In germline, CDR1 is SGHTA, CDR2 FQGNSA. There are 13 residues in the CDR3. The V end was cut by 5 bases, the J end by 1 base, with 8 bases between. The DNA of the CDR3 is TGTGCCAGCAGCCCGGAGGGTAACTATGGCTACACCTTC. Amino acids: CASSPEGNYGYTF.

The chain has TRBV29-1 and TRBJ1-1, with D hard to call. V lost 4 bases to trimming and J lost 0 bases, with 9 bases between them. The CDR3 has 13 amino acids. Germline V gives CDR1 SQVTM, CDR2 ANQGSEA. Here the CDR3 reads CSVVSAMNTEAFF. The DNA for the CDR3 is TGCAGCGTTGTGTCAGCTATGAACACTGAAGCTTTCTTT.

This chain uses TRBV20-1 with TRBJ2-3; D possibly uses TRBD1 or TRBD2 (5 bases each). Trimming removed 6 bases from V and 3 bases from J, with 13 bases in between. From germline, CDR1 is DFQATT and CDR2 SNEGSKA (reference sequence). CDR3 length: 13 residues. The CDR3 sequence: CSAPGARTDTQYF. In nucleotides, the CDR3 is TGCAGTGCCCCCGGGGCGCGGACAGATACGCAGTATTTT.

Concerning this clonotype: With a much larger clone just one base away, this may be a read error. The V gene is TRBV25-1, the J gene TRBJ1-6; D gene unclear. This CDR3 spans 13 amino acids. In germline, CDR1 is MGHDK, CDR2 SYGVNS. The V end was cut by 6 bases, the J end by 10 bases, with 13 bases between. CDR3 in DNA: TGTGCCAGCAGCTCTGACTCTGGATCACCCCTCCACTTT. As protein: CASSSDSGSPLHF.

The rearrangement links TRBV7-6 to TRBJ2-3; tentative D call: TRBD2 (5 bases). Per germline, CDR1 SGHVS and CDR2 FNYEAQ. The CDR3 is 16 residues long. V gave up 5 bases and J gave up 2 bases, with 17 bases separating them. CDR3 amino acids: CASSQRMGEPTDTQYF. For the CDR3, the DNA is TGTGCCAGCAGCCAGCGGATGGGAGAACCCACAGATACGCAGTATTTT.

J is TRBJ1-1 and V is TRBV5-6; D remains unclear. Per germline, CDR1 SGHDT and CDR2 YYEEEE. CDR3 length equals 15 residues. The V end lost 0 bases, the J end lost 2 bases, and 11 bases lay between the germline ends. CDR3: CASSLGYAGNTEAFF. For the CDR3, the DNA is TGTGCCAGCAGCTTGGGGTATGCGGGAAACACTGAAGCTTTCTTT.

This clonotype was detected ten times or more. CDR3 loop: CASSSDTTKAFF. CDR3 in DNA: TGTGCCAGCAGCAGCGATACTACTAAAGCTTTCTTT. The rearrangement links TRBV5-6 to TRBJ1-1; D ambiguous. The CDR3 spans 12 residues. Germline V gene data show CDR1 as SGHDT and CDR2 as YYEEEE. The V and J ends lost 4 bases and 9 bases respectively, with 13 bases between them. Drawing the rest from reference TRBV5-6 and TRBJ1-1, the complete variable domain is DAGVTQSPTHLIKTRGQQVTLRCSPKSGHDTVSWYQQALGQGPQFIFQYYEEEERQRGNFPDRFSGHQFPNYSSELNVNALLLGDSALYLCASSSDTTKAFFGQGTRLTVV.

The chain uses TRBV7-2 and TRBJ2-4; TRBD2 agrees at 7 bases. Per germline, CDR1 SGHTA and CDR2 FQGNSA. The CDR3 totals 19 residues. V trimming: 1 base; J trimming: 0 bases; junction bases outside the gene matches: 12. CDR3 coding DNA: TGTGCCAGCAGCTTAGGACTAGCAGAACACCGGGGAGCCAAAAACATTCAGTACTTC. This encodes CASSLGLAEHRGAKNIQYF. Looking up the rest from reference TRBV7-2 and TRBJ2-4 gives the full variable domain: GAGVSQSPSNKVTEKGKDVELRCDPISGHTALYWYRQSLGQGLEFLIYFQGNSAPDKSGLPSDRFSAERTGGSVSTLTIQRTQQEDSAVYLCASSLGLAEHRGAKNIQYFGAGTRLSVL.

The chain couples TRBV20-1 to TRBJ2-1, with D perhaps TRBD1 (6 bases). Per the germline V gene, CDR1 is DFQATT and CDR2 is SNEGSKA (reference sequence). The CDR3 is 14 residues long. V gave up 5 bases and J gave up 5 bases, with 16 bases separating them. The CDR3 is CSAPYRVGNNEQFF. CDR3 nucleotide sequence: TGCAGTGCTCCTTACAGGGTGGGTAACAATGAGCAGTTCTTC.

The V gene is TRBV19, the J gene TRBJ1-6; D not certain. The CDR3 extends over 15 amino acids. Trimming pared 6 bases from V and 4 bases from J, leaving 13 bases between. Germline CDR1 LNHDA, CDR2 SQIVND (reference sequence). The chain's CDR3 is CASRVGIRYNSPLHF. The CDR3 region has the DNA TGTGCCAGTAGGGTAGGGATCAGGTATAATTCACCCCTCCACTTT.